This T cell receptor (beta chain) stems from a study of CD8 T cells in Susac syndrome. Random hexamers primed reverse transcription of roughly 0.5 to 1 ug RNA. One entry per CDR3 protein results from TCRdb running MiXCR on the immunoSEQ multiplex PCR reads. The table shows under 200,000 distinct CDR3 sequences, with 85% to 95% occurring only once. The T cells that were sequenced for TCR beta were CD8+ and CD4+ cells from blood. Germline V gene sequence: CDR1 SGDLS, CDR2 YYNGEE. CDR3 length: 14 residues. The V gene lost 3 bases and the J gene lost 4 bases, with 13 bases spanning the gap. The chain couples TRBV9 to TRBJ1-2; D possibly corresponds to TRBD1 (6 bases). The sequence was collected from a human donor with Susac syndrome. Sequences were obtained from CD4+ T cells from PBMCs. CDR3 coding DNA: TGTGCCAGCAGCGGGCCCGGACAGCCCTATGGCTACACCTTC. Translated: CASSGPGQPYGYTF.